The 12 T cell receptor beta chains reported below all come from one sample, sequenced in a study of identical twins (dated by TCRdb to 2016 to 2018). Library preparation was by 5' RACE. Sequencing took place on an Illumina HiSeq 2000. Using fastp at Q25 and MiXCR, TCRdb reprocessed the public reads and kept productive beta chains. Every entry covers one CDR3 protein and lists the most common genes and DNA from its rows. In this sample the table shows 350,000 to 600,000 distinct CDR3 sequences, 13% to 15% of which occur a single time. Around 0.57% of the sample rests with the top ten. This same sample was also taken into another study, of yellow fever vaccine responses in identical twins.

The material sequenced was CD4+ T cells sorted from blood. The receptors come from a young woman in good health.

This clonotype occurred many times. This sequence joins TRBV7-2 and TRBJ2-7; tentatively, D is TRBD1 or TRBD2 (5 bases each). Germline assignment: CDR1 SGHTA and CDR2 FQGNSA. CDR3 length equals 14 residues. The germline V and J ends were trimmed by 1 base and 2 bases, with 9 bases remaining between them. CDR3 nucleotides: TGTGCCAGCAGCTTAGTAGAGGGGACCTACGAGCAGTACTTC. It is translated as CASSLVEGTYEQYF.

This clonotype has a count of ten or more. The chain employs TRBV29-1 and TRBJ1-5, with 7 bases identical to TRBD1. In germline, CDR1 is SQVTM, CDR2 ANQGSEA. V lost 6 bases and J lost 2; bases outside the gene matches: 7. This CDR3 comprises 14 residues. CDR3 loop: CSVAGGVGNQPQHF. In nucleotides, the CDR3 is TGCAGCGTGGCAGGGGGAGTCGGCAATCAGCCCCAGCATTTT.

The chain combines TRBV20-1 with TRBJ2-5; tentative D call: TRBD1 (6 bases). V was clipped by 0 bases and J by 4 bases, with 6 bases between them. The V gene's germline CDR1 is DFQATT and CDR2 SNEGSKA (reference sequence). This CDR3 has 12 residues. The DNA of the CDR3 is TGCAGTGCTAGAGAGGGGGCAGAGACCCAGTACTTC. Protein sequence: CSAREGAETQYF.

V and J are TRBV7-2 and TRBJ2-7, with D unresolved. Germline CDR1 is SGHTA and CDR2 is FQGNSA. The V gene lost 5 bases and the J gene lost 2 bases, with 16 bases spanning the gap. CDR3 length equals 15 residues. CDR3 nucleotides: TGTGCCAGCAGCACCCGCGCACCCCGGCCCTACGAGCAGTACTTC. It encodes CASSTRAPRPYEQYF. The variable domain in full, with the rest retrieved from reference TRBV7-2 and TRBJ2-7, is GAGVSQSPSNKVTEKGKDVELRCDPISGHTALYWYRQSLGQGLEFLIYFQGNSAPDKSGLPSDRFSAERTGGSVSTLTIQRTQQEDSAVYLCASSTRAPRPYEQYFGPGTRLTVT.

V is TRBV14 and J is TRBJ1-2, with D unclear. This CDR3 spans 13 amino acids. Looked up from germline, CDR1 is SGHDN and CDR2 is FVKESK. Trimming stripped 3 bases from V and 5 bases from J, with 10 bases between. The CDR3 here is CASSQGLVYGYTF. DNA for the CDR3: TGTGCCAGCAGCCAGGGGTTAGTTTATGGCTACACCTTC.

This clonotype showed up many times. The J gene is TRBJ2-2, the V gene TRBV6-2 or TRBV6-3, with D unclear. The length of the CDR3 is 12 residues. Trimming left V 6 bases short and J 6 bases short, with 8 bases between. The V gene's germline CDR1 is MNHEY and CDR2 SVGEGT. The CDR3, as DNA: TGTGCCAGCAGCCCGACCCCCGGGGAGCTGTTTTTT. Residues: CASSPTPGELFF.

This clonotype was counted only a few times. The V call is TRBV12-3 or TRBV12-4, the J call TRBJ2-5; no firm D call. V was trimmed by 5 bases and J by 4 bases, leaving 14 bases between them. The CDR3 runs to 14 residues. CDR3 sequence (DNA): TGTGCCAGCAGTCATGAACCTATTCGAGAGACCCAGTACTTC. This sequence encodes CASSHEPIRETQYF.

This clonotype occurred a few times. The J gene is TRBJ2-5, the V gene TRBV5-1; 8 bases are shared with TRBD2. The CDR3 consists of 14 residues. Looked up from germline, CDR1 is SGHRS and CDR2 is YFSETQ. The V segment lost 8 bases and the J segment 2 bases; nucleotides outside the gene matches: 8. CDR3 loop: CASSRGGGQETQYF. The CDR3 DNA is TGCGCCAGTTCACGGGGGGGAGGTCAAGAGACCCAGTACTTC.

Here the CDR3 DNA reads TGCAGTGTTCCACCCGCGGGGCAGCAAGAGACCCAGTACTTC. It translates to CSVPPAGQQETQYF. The V call is TRBV20-1, the J call TRBJ2-5; D might be TRBD2 (6 bases). V shed 7 bases and J shed 2 bases, with 17 bases lying between them. This CDR3 spans 14 amino acids. The germline V gene encodes CDR1 DFQATT and CDR2 SNEGSKA (reference sequence).

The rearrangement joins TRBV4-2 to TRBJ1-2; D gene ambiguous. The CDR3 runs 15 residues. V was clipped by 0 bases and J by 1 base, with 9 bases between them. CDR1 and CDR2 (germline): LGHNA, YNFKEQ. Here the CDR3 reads CASSQEQRDNYGYTF. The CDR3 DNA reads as TGTGCCAGCAGCCAAGAACAGAGAGATAACTATGGCTACACCTTC.

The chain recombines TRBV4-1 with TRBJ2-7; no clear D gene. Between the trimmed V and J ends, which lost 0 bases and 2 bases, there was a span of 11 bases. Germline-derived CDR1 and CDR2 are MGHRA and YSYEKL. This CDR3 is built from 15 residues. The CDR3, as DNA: TGCGCCAGCAGCCAAGATTTAGACGGAGCCTACGAGCAGTACTTC. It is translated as CASSQDLDGAYEQYF.

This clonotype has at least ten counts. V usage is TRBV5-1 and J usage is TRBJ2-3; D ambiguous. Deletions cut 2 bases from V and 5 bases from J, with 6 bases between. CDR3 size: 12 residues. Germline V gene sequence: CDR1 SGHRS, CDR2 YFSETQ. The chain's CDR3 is CASSFSVDTQYF. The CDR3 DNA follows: TGCGCCAGCAGCTTCTCCGTAGATACGCAGTATTTT.